Listed below are T cell receptor beta chains from one sample, sequenced in a study of identical twins. One entry per CDR3 protein results from TCRdb running MiXCR on the 5' RACE reads. The sample has some 500,000 distinct CDR3 sequences, approximately 22% seen once. This sample also belongs to another study, concerning T cells expressing NK-cell markers.

Source material: CD4+ T cells sorted from blood. The receptors shown here come from a woman aged 18-29 years in good health. Both conserved end residues are part of each CDR3. The D gene is left open where the match is weak. Not all rows give a size; the values are once, few, many and, for expanded clones, a class.

j_gene: TRBJ2-5; abundance: few; v_gene: TRBV10-3; d_gene: .; CDR3nt: TGTGCCATCCGGGGCCAAGAGACCCAGTACTTC; CDR3aa: CAIRGQETQYF
j_gene: TRBJ1-1; abundance: .; v_gene: TRBV11-3; d_gene: .; CDR3nt: TGTGCCAGCAGCTGGGGGCGGTGGGCGGAAGCTTTCTTT; CDR3aa: CASSWGRWAEAFF
j_gene: TRBJ2-3; abundance: .; v_gene: TRBV7-9; d_gene: TRBD2; CDR3nt: TGTGCCAGCAGCGCCGTAGCGGGGGCCCGCACAGATACGCAGTATTTT; CDR3aa: CASSAVAGARTDTQYF
j_gene: TRBJ2-4; abundance: few; v_gene: TRBV29-1; d_gene: TRBD1; CDR3nt: TGCAGCGTTGGACAGGGCTTAAACATTCAGTACTTC; CDR3aa: CSVGQGLNIQYF
j_gene: TRBJ2-3; abundance: .; v_gene: TRBV11-2; d_gene: TRBD1; CDR3nt: TGTGCCAGCAACGTCCCCTCCGGGACAGGCGGACGGTATACGCAGTATTTT; CDR3aa: CASNVPSGTGGRYTQYF
j_gene: TRBJ2-1; abundance: once; v_gene: TRBV11-2; d_gene: TRBD2; CDR3nt: TGTGCCAGCAGCTTAGTTCGTCGAGGACTAGGAAGGTCAATGAAGCAGTTCTTC; CDR3aa: CASSLVRRGLGRSMKQFF
j_gene: TRBJ2-3; abundance: .; v_gene: TRBV14; d_gene: TRBD2; CDR3nt: TGTGCCAGCAGCCTCTATAGCGGGAGCACAGATACGCAGTATTTT; CDR3aa: CASSLYSGSTDTQYF
j_gene: TRBJ2-1; abundance: .; v_gene: TRBV21-1; d_gene: .; CDR3nt: TGTGCCAGCAGCATAGCGGGAGGCTCCTACAATGAGCAGTTCTTC; CDR3aa: CASSIAGGSYNEQFF
j_gene: TRBJ1-1; abundance: .; v_gene: TRBV7-9; d_gene: .; CDR3nt: TGTGCCAGCAGCGTTAACTCTCAGGGTAACACTGAAGCTTTCTTT; CDR3aa: CASSVNSQGNTEAFF
j_gene: TRBJ2-3; abundance: few; v_gene: TRBV20-1; d_gene: .; CDR3nt: TGCAGTGCGAACAGGGTTGTGAGTTGGCGGGAGAGGTCGCAGTATTTT; CDR3aa: CSANRVVSWRERSQYF